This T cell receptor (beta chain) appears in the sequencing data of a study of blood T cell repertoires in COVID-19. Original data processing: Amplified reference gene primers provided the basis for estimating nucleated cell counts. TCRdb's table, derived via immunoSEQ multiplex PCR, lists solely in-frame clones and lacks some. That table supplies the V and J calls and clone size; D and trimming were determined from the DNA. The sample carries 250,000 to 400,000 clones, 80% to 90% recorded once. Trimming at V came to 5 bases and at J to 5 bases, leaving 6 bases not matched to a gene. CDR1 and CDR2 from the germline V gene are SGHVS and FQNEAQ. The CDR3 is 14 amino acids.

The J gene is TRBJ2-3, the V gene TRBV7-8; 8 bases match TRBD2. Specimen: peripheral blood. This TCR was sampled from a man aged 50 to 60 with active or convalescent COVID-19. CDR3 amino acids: CASSRGGRLDTQYF. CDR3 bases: TGTGCCAGCAGCCGCGGCGGGAGGCTAGATACGCAGTATTTT. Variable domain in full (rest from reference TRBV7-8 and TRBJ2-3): GAGVSQSPRYKVAKRGQDVALRCDPISGHVSLFWYQQALGQGPEFLTYFQNEAQLDKSGLPSDRFFAERPEGSVSTLKIQRTQQEDSAVYLCASSRGGRLDTQYFGPGTRLTVL.